The present T cell receptor beta chain was sequenced within a study of T cell clones after liver transplantation. Study-level points and caveats: Compared with third party-reactive sequences, donor-reactive ones declined more, independent of withdrawal success.

Trimming shortened V by 0 bases and J by 11 bases, and 13 bases separated the two germline ends. CDR3 size: 13 residues. Germline CDR1 is MNHEY and CDR2 is SVGAGI. As for this clone: The antigen is undetermined.

The assay was immunoSEQ multiplex PCR, and TCRdb's table has in-frame clones only and misses some. There are tens of thousands of clones in the sample; 80% occur only once, and roughly 0.87% lies in the top ten. V and J are TRBV6-5 and TRBJ1-2; D might be TRBD1 (5 bases). The source of this sequence is a human patient who received a liver transplant. Some T cells may possibly be graft donor cells. Material: CD4+ T cells from blood, obtained 12 months after liver transplant. This CDR3 is CASSYSTPRVYTF. The CDR3 coding sequence is TGTGCCAGCAGTTACTCGACCCCCAGGGTTTACACCTTC.